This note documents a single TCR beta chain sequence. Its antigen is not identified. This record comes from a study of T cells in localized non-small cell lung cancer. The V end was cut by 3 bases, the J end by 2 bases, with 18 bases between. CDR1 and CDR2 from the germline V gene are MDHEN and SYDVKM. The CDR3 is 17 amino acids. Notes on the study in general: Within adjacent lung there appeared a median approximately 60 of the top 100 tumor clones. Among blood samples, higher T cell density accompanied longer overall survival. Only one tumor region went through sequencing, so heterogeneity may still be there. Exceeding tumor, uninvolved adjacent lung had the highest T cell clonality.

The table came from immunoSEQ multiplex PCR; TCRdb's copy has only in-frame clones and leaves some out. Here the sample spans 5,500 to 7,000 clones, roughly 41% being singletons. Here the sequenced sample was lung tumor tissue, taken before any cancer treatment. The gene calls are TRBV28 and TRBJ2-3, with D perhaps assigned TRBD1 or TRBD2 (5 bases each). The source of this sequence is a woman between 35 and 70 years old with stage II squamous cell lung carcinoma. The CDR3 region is CASSLSLGTTSTDTQYF. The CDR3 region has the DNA TGTGCCAGCAGTTTGAGTCTAGGGACGACCTCCACAGATACGCAGTATTTT.